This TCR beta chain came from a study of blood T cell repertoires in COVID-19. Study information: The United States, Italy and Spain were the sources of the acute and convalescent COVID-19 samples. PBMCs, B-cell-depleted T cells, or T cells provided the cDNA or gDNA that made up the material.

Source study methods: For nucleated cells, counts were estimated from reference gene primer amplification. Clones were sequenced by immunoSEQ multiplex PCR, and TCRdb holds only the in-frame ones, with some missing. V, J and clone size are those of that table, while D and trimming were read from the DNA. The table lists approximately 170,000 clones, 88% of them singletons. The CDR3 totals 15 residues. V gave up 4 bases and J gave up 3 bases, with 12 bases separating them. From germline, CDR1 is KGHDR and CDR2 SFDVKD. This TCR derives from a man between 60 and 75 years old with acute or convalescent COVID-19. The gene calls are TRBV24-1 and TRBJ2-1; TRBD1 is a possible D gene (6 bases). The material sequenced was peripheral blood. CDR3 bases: TGTGCCACCAGTGACCAAGGGGGATACTACAATGAGCAGTTCTTC. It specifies CATSDQGGYYNEQFF.